This T cell receptor (beta chain) appears in the sequencing data of a study of cytomegalovirus exposure and HLA in healthy donors. In the case of this clone: Its specificity is unknown.

There are 15 residues in the CDR3. Germline loops: CDR1 SGHAT, CDR2 FQNNGV. Trimming removed 1 base from V and 1 base from J, with 11 bases in between. Findings of the study overall: Researchers catalogued approximately 160 TCR beta chains as cytomegalovirus-associated. Segments of the TCR beta V type were, in most cases, productive about 87% or about 30% of the time in an earlier analysis.

The PCR contained 60 Vbeta and 13 Jbeta primers. Profiled with immunoSEQ multiplex PCR; TCRdb holds only in-frame clones, not every one. The table lists some 53,000 clones. This chain connects TRBV11-2 to TRBJ2-7, with unresolved D. Sequenced: PBMCs. This receptor was identified in a woman between 55 and 75 years old in good health and CMV-seropositive. This CDR3 is CASSLAFGQSYEQYF. The CDR3 DNA follows: TGTGCCAGCAGCTTAGCATTTGGCCAGTCCTACGAGCAGTACTTC.